This entry concerns a single T cell receptor (beta chain). As yet, its antigen is unknown. These data come from a study of graft-versus-host responses after intestinal transplantation. The wider study: Transplantation in recipients was multivisceral, liver-intestinal, or isolated intestinal. All recipients got anti-thymocyte globulin induction, then tacrolimus and steroids for three to four years.

Only in-frame clones appear in the TCRdb table, and some are missing; sequencing was by immunoSEQ multiplex PCR. The sample lists about 120,000 clones; about 92% were seen once. Germline V gives CDR1 WSHSY, CDR2 SAAADI. V was pared by 7 bases and J by 7 bases, with 12 bases of the junction left unmatched. The CDR3 contains 14 residues. The chain has TRBV10-2 and TRBJ1-1, with 7 bases fitting TRBD1. The material was unstimulated CD8+ T cells sorted from spleen or lymph node cells, obtained before transplant. This receptor was obtained from a human donor who was the organ donor for an intestinal transplant. CDR3 bases: TGCGCCAGCACCAGGACACCCGGACAGGATGAAGCTTTCTTT. It encodes CASTRTPGQDEAFF.